One and the same sample provided the 32 T cell receptor beta chains below, sequenced in a study of blood T cell repertoires in COVID-19. The table came from immunoSEQ multiplex PCR; TCRdb's copy has only in-frame clones and leaves some out. This table has 260,000 or so clones, 82% appearing once. What was sequenced was peripheral blood. These receptor sequences come from a woman between 70 and 85 years old with acute or convalescent COVID-19.

This chain uses TRBV7-2 with TRBJ2-1; 8 nucleotides agree with TRBD2. Germline V CDR1 and CDR2: SGHTA, FQGNSA. CDR3 size: 17 residues. The V and J ends lost 2 bases and 6 bases, in that order; junction bases with no gene match: 12. The CDR3 region is CASSLRGGSGRGNEQFF. CDR3 DNA: TGTGCCAGCAGCTTACGGGGAGGATCCGGGAGGGGCAATGAGCAGTTCTTC.

V is TRBV19 and J is TRBJ1-2, with 7 nucleotides matching TRBD1. CDR1 is LNHDA and CDR2 is SQIVND in the germline V gene (reference sequence). The V and J ends lost 5 bases and 3 bases, in that order; junction bases with no gene match: 9. The CDR3 has 15 amino acids. CDR3 nucleotide sequence: TGTGCCAGTAGTTCCTCCAGGGGGTGGGACTATGGCTACACCTTC. Translated, it gives CASSSSRGWDYGYTF.

The chain combines TRBV4-3 with TRBJ2-2, with 10 bases lining up with TRBD2. The CDR3 totals 17 residues. J lost 4 bases, V lost 2 bases, and 7 bases had no gene match. The germline CDR1 and CDR2 sequences are LGHNA and YSLEER. The CDR3 region is CASSQPSLAGVTGELFF. As DNA, the CDR3 is TGCGCCAGCAGCCAACCGTCCCTAGCGGGGGTCACCGGGGAGCTGTTTTTT.

The chain links TRBV15 to TRBJ1-1; D gene uncertain. In germline, CDR1 is LNHNV, CDR2 YYDKDF (reference sequence). The ends were cut back, 0 bases at V and 0 bases at J, with 5 bases in the middle. This CDR3 is 14 amino acids long. The DNA for the CDR3 is TGTGCCACCAGCAGAGATCTAGTGAACACTGAAGCTTTCTTT. Amino acid sequence: CATSRDLVNTEAFF.

This clone was recorded only once. The chain combines TRBV4-2 with TRBJ2-3; tentative D call: TRBD1 (5 bases). V dropped 2 bases and J dropped 0 bases, with 9 bases sitting between them. Germline-derived CDR1 and CDR2 are LGHNA and YNFKEQ. The length of the CDR3 is 15 residues. The CDR3 reads CASSQQGFSTDTQYF. CDR3 nucleotide sequence: TGTGCCAGCAGCCAACAGGGCTTTAGCACAGATACGCAGTATTTT.

This sequence joins TRBV10-3 and TRBJ1-1, with D tentatively TRBD1 (5 bases). The V gene lost 6 bases and the J gene lost 1 base, with 9 bases spanning the gap. Germline V gives CDR1 ENHRY, CDR2 SYGVKD. The CDR3 has 13 residues. The CDR3 sequence: CAIRKTENTEAFF. CDR3 in DNA: TGTGCCATCAGGAAGACAGAGAACACTGAAGCTTTCTTT.

This chain uses TRBV13 with TRBJ2-2; 7 bases are a match to TRBD2. The CDR3 is 16 amino acids. V shed 5 bases, J shed 3 bases, and the junction held 9 bases outside the gene matches. Germline loops: CDR1 PRHDT, CDR2 FYEKMQ (reference sequence). CDR3 DNA: TGTGCCAGCAGCGGGGTAGGCGGGGGTTACACCGGGGAGCTGTTTTTT. Amino acids: CASSGVGGGYTGELFF. Together with reference TRBV13 and TRBJ2-2, the CDR3 gives the full variable domain: AAGVIQSPRHLIKEKRETATLKCYPIPRHDTVYWYQQGPGQDPQFLISFYEKMQSDKGSIPDRFSAQQFSDYHSELNMSSLELGDSALYFCASSGVGGGYTGELFFGEGSRLTVL.

The chain has TRBV4-1 and TRBJ1-3; 7 bases align to TRBD1. CDR1 MGHRA and CDR2 YSYEKL come from the germline V gene. V shed 2 bases and J 2 bases; nucleotides not matched to a gene: 9. The CDR3 is 17 residues long. The CDR3 spells CASSQTQGGRAGNTIYF. Written as DNA, the CDR3 is TGCGCCAGCAGCCAAACCCAGGGGGGTAGAGCTGGAAACACCATATATTTT.

The chain joins TRBV11-2 to TRBJ1-2; 7 bases match TRBD1. CDR3 size: 13 residues. The germline CDR1 and CDR2 sequences are SGHAT and FQNNGV. J gave up 6 bases and V 5 bases, and 6 bases lay outside the gene matches. The CDR3: CASSPGTANGYTF. The DNA of the CDR3 is TGTGCCAGCAGCCCGGGGACAGCCAATGGCTACACCTTC.

The chain links TRBV12-3 or TRBV12-4 to TRBJ2-7; D is perhaps TRBD1 (6 bases). The length of the CDR3 is 13 residues. The V end was cut by 5 bases, the J end by 2 bases, with 10 bases between. The chain's CDR3 is CASSHQGTYEQYF. CDR3 bases: TGTGCCAGCAGTCATCAGGGGACCTACGAGCAGTACTTC.

This chain connects TRBV9 to TRBJ2-2, with TRBD2 matching over 7 bases. This CDR3 has 16 amino acids. The germline gives CDR1 SGDLS, CDR2 YYNGEE. V was clipped by 1 base and J by 1 base; unmatched bases: 4. The CDR3: CASSVMAGENTGELFF. CDR3 DNA: TGTGCCAGCAGCGTAATGGCGGGGGAGAACACCGGGGAGCTGTTTTTT.

The V call is TRBV2, the J call TRBJ1-2, with 7 bases lining up with TRBD1. There are 12 residues in the CDR3. Germline values: CDR1 SNHLY, CDR2 FYNNEI. V trimming: 5 bases; J trimming: 8 bases; junction bases outside the gene matches: 5. The CDR3 protein is CASSSYRGGYTF. CDR3 bases: TGTGCCAGCAGTAGTTACAGGGGCGGCTACACCTTC.

This clone was seen only once. The rearrangement joins TRBV30 to TRBJ1-4, with unresolved D. From germline, CDR1 is GTSNPN and CDR2 SVGIG (reference sequence). The CDR3 consists of 14 residues. Trimming shortened V by 7 bases and J by 4 bases, and 16 bases separated the two germline ends. The CDR3 DNA sequence: TGTGCCTCGCCCCGGATAGGAGATAATGAAAAACTGTTTTTT. It specifies CASPRIGDNEKLFF.

V is TRBV6-2 or TRBV6-3 and J is TRBJ1-2, with 7 bases that match TRBD1. From germline, CDR1 is MNHEY and CDR2 SVGEGT. This CDR3 comprises 16 residues. With V trimmed by 2 bases and J by 5 bases, 11 bases remained unmatched. CDR3 residues: CASSYPGQAGGYGYTF. CDR3 bases: TGTGCCAGCAGTTACCCTGGACAGGCTGGTGGGTATGGCTACACCTTC.

The chain employs TRBV5-4 and TRBJ1-1; 9 nucleotides line up with TRBD1. CDR1 and CDR2 (germline): SGHNT, YYREEE (reference sequence). V dropped 2 bases and J dropped 0; count of bases not matched to a gene: 8. This CDR3 comprises 17 residues. For the CDR3, the DNA is TGTGCCAGCAGCTTCGAACCGGGACAGGGCCTGAACACTGAAGCTTTCTTT. Translation: CASSFEPGQGLNTEAFF.

The chain combines TRBV7-2 with TRBJ1-2; 9 nucleotides line up with TRBD1. There are 13 residues in the CDR3. V lost 3 bases to trimming and J lost 8 bases; unmatched junction nucleotides: 4. Germline V gives CDR1 SGHTA, CDR2 FQGNSA. In DNA, the CDR3 is TGTGCCAGCAGCTTGGGGACAGGGTACGGCTACACCTTC. The encoded protein is CASSLGTGYGYTF.

The rearrangement uses TRBV27 and TRBJ2-1, with TRBD2 matching over 8 bases. This CDR3 is built from 14 residues. V was clipped by 10 bases and J by 4 bases; unmatched bases: 9. Germline V lookup: CDR1 MNHEY, CDR2 SMNVEV (reference sequence). CDR3 sequence reads: CATNRAGGYNEQFF. CDR3 DNA sequence: TGTGCCACCAACCGGGCGGGGGGTTACAATGAGCAGTTCTTC.

The rearrangement uses TRBV10-2 and TRBJ2-3, with 7 bases matching TRBD1. This CDR3 has 15 residues. The ends lost 6 bases at V and 0 bases at J; junction bases unmatched: 6. In germline, CDR1 is WSHSY, CDR2 SAAADI. The CDR3 bases are TGCGCCAGCAGAAGGACAGGCTCTAGCACAGATACGCAGTATTTT. Residues: CASRRTGSSTDTQYF.

The V gene is TRBV5-6, the J gene TRBJ1-2; 7 nucleotides agree with TRBD1. After removal of 5 bases from V and 5 bases from J, the junction contained 9 bases not matched to a gene. CDR1 and CDR2 (germline): SGHDT, YYEEEE. The CDR3 runs to 14 residues. CDR3 residues: CASSFTGARYGYTF. As DNA, the CDR3 is TGTGCCAGCAGTTTTACAGGGGCGAGATATGGCTACACCTTC.

The genes are TRBV7-2 and TRBJ1-6; TRBD1 agrees at 7 bases. Looked up from germline, CDR1 is SGHTA and CDR2 is FQGNSA. The ends lost 5 bases at V and 8 bases at J; junction bases unmatched: 18. The CDR3 consists of 18 residues. The CDR3 loop reads CASSVQVGLQGKDSPLHF. Written as DNA, the CDR3 is TGTGCCAGCAGCGTCCAAGTGGGGCTACAGGGGAAGGATTCACCCCTCCACTTT.

V is TRBV5-1 and J is TRBJ1-6; 9 positions match TRBD1. V trimming: 4 bases; J trimming: 7 bases; junction bases outside the gene matches: 9. The CDR3 covers 16 residues. Per germline, CDR1 SGHRS and CDR2 YFSETQ. The CDR3 DNA follows: TGCGCCAGCAGCAAGGGACAGGGCGCTCCCAATTCACCCCTCCACTTT. It specifies CASSKGQGAPNSPLHF. The whole variable domain, filled in from reference TRBV5-1 and TRBJ1-6, reads KAGVTQTPRYLIKTRGQQVTLSCSPISGHRSVSWYQQTPGQGLQFLFEYFSETQRNKGNFPGRFSGRQFSNSRSEMNVSTLELGDSALYLCASSKGQGAPNSPLHFGNGTRLTVT.

The chain links TRBV6-6 to TRBJ1-1; the match to TRBD1 covers 9 bases. The CDR3 contains 14 residues. The germline V gene has CDR1 MNHNY and CDR2 SVGAGI (reference sequence). With V trimmed by 5 bases and J by 1 base, 2 bases remained unmatched. DNA of the CDR3: TGTGCCAGCAGTCCGGGACAGGGGAACACTGAAGCTTTCTTT. Translating it yields CASSPGQGNTEAFF.

The rearrangement links TRBV18 to TRBJ2-3, with D uncertain. Looked up from germline, CDR1 is KGHSH and CDR2 is LQKENI. Trimming removed 3 bases from V and 0 bases from J, with 7 bases in between. This CDR3 contains 14 residues. CDR3 nucleotides: TGTGCCAGCTCACCTGTGACAAGCACAGATACGCAGTATTTT. Encoded protein: CASSPVTSTDTQYF.

The chain joins TRBV5-5 to TRBJ2-7, with 12 bases aligning to TRBD1. V gave up 3 bases and J gave up 4 bases; unmatched junction bases: 2. This CDR3 is built from 14 residues. Per the germline V gene, CDR1 is SGHKS and CDR2 is YYEKEE (reference sequence). This CDR3 is CASSWDRGRYEQYF. In nucleotides, the CDR3 is TGTGCCAGCAGCTGGGACAGGGGGCGGTACGAGCAGTACTTC.

The chain couples TRBV7-2 to TRBJ1-6; TRBD1 agrees at 11 bases. The CDR3 covers 15 residues. Germline-derived CDR1 and CDR2 are SGHTA and FQGNSA. The V segment lost 3 bases and the J segment 10 bases; nucleotides outside the gene matches: 5. Written as DNA, the CDR3 is TGTGCCAGCAGCTTTTCGGGACAGGGGGTCTCACCCCTCCACTTT. Protein: CASSFSGQGVSPLHF.

The chain links TRBV7-2 to TRBJ1-1; weak D call: TRBD1 (5 bases). Germline assignment: CDR1 SGHTA and CDR2 FQGNSA. This CDR3 contains 13 residues. The V and J ends lost 7 bases and 1 base respectively, with 10 bases between them. Written as DNA, the CDR3 is TGTGCCAGCACAATCCAGGGGAACACTGAAGCTTTCTTT. This translates into CASTIQGNTEAFF.

The CDR3 loop reads CASSLMGGGFASPLHF. CDR3 nucleotide sequence: TGTGCCAGCAGCTTAATGGGGGGAGGGTTTGCTTCACCCCTCCACTTT. The genes are TRBV7-2 and TRBJ1-6, with a possible D match to TRBD1 (5 bases). The CDR3 length is 16 residues. In germline, CDR1 is SGHTA, CDR2 FQGNSA. The germline V and J ends were trimmed by 2 bases and 9 bases, with 17 bases remaining between them.

The V call is TRBV12-3 or TRBV12-4, the J call TRBJ1-4, with 7 bases matching TRBD1. This CDR3 has 13 residues. With 7 bases clipped from V and 4 bases from J, the junction kept 3 bases outside the gene matches. The CDR3 DNA follows: TGTGCCAGCAAGACAGGGTTTAATGAAAAACTGTTTTTT. Translating it yields CASKTGFNEKLFF.

This clone was detected a few times. This chain uses TRBV28 with TRBJ2-1, with 9 bases matching TRBD1. V was pared by 4 bases and J by 7 bases, with 8 bases of the junction left unmatched. The germline CDR1 and CDR2 sequences are MDHEN and SYDVKM. The CDR3 covers 15 residues. The CDR3, as DNA: TGTGCCAGCAGTTCAGGGGGACAGGGCGGAAATGAGCAGTTCTTC. The encoded protein is CASSSGGQGGNEQFF.

V is TRBV9 and J is TRBJ1-2; 7 bases align to TRBD1. The CDR3 consists of 16 residues. Trimming removed 0 bases from V and 2 bases from J; junction bases left unmatched: 7. Germline values: CDR1 SGDLS, CDR2 YYNGEE. CDR3 nucleotide sequence: TGTGCCAGCAGCGTAGGTTCCCCACAGGGGAACTATGGCTACACCTTC. It is translated as CASSVGSPQGNYGYTF.

The V gene is TRBV28, the J gene TRBJ2-3; TRBD2 matches 9 bases. Germline V gene sequence: CDR1 MDHEN, CDR2 SYDVKM. J lost 1 base, V lost 6 bases, and 5 bases had no gene match. The CDR3 is made up of 15 amino acids. The CDR3 spells CASRDSGGRTDTQYF. The CDR3 DNA reads TGTGCCAGCAGAGATAGCGGGGGACGCACAGATACGCAGTATTTT.

The chain is built from TRBV14 and TRBJ2-1; 11 bases fit TRBD2. The CDR3 runs to 16 residues. CDR1 and CDR2 (germline): SGHDN, FVKESK. After removal of 5 bases from V and 7 bases from J, the junction contained 10 bases not matched to a gene. The CDR3 DNA reads TGTGCCAGCAGCGTCAGACTAGCGGGACTGGGTAATGAGCAGTTCTTC. Its translation: CASSVRLAGLGNEQFF.